This TCR beta chain was captured by sequencing in a study of control samples from healthy donors and cancer patients. The J segment lost 1 base and the V segment lost 2 bases, leaving 10 bases of the junction unmatched. Germline V gene lookup returns CDR1 GTSNPN and CDR2 SVGIG (reference sequence). The CDR3 runs to 16 residues. The assay was immunoSEQ multiplex PCR, and TCRdb's table has in-frame clones only and misses some. The table includes some 150,000 clones, around 96% detected once. This sequence joins TRBV30 and TRBJ1-1; 7 nucleotides line up with TRBD1. Sequenced material: blood. This receptor was taken from a woman in her thirties in good health. This CDR3 reads CAWSSNLGTANTEAFF. In DNA form, the CDR3 reads TGTGCCTGGAGTTCAAACCTTGGGACAGCGAACACTGAAGCTTTCTTT.